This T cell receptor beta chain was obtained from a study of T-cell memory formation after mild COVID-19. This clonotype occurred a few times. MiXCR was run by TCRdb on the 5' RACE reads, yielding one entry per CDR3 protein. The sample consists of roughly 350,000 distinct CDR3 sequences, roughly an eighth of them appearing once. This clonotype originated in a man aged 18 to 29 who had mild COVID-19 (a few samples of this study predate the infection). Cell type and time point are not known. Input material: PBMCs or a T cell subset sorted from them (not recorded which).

The chain's CDR3 is CAWSEGSANGYTF. For the CDR3, the DNA is TGTGCCTGGAGTGAGGGGTCCGCCAATGGCTACACCTTC. The chain combines TRBV30 with TRBJ1-2; tentatively, D is TRBD1 (5 bases). The germline V gene has CDR1 GTSNPN and CDR2 SVGIG (reference sequence). This CDR3 is 13 amino acids long. V was clipped by 1 base and J by 6 bases, with 12 bases between them.